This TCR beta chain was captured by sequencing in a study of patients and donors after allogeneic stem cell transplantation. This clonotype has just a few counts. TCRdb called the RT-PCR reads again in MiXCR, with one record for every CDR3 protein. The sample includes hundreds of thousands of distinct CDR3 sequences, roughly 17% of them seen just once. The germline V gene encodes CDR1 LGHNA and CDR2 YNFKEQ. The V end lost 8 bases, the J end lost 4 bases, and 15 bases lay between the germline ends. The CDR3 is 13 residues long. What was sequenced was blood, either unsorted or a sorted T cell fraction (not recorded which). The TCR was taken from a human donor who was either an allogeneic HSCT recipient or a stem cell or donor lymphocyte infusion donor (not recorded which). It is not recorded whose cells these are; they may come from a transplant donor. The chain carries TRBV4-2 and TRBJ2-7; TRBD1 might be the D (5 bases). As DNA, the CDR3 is TGTGCCAGCGGAGACAGAGGTCGTTACGAGCAGTACTTC. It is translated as CASGDRGRYEQYF.